The entry below gives a single T cell receptor beta chain sequence along with its context. Its cognate antigen is unknown. The entry originates in a study of T cell responses to AZD1222 COVID-19 vaccine. Findings of the study overall: Spike-specific TCR breadth and depth went up after people got two AZD1222 doses. Among spike-specific TCRs, nearly half reportedly target unmutated variant regions. Baseline serostatus was positive in only a handful of AZD1222 recipients.

Data came from immunoSEQ multiplex PCR; TCRdb stores just in-frame clones and leaves some out. The sample yields about 78,000 clones, 88% seen once. The CDR3 totals 16 residues. The chain is built from TRBV21-1 and TRBJ2-3. TRBV21-1 is listed as a pseudogene. This specimen consisted of peripheral blood, obtained on day 0 of MenACWY control vaccination. This clonotype was obtained from an adult in good health. The CDR3 nucleotides read TGTGCCAGCAGCGCCGGGACGGGCGCTAGCACAGATACGCAGTATTTT. Residues: CASSAGTGASTDTQYF.